This TCR beta chain originates from a study of OX40 agonist ivuxolimab in advanced cancers. Broadly, across the study: Ivuxolimab was an agonistic, fully human IgG2 monoclonal antibody directed against OX40 (CD134), a costimulatory receptor. Peripheral TCRbeta sequencing aimed to test whether ivuxolimab altered TCR sequence diversity and caused clonal T-cell expansion. Intravenous ivuxolimab was administered to patients every 2 weeks at six dose levels: 0.01, 0.1, 0.3, 1.5, 3 and 10 mg/kg. Of the approximately 54 dose-escalation patients, hepatocellular carcinoma was present in 19, melanoma in about 15, renal cell carcinoma in 9 and head and neck cancer in 9. The dose-escalation cohort was almost 85% male with a mean age of roughly 60 years, ranging from roughly 20 to 80. Partial responses were achieved by three dose-escalation patients, of whom one had hepatocellular carcinoma and two had cutaneous melanoma. The paper covers the monotherapy dose-escalation part of the phase I ivuxolimab trial, which included N ≈ 50 patients. Prior anti-PD-1, anti-PD-L1 or anti-CTLA-4 therapy was permitted, and checkpoint inhibitors had been received by approximately 39% of dose-escalation patients. General study outcomes and caveats: After ivuxolimab, expanded clones were on average more numerous among CD8+ T cells than among CD4+ T cells. In partial responders in the 0.1-3.0 mg/kg groups, normalized peripheral clonal expansion was found to be among the lowest, especially among CD8+ T cells. Low levels of normalized T-cell clonal expansion were also shown by some nonresponding patients. At doses of 0.1 to 3.0 mg/kg, clonal expansion of both CD4+ and CD8+ T cells in blood was seen between baseline and week 6. The antigen specificity of the clonally expanded peripheral T cells was not determined.

As concerns this clone: Its recognized antigen is unknown. No per-base quality is available; no much larger clone lies one base away.

CDR1 SGHAT and CDR2 FQNNGV were looked up in the germline V gene. The CDR3, from cysteine to phenylalanine, totals 15 residues. The CDR3 DNA has 45 bases and is translated from base 1. V is trimmed back by 3 bases and J by 6 bases, and the junction contains 7 bases that no gene match accounts for. The trial excluded patients who had a history of autoimmune disease or were on systemic immunosuppression. Peripheral blood for TCR sequencing was collected from all dose cohorts at baseline, on cycle 4 day 1, and on cycle 7 day 1. The samples were drawn from a first-in-human, open-label, multicenter phase I dose-escalation trial of ivuxolimab. Adults with locally advanced or metastatic melanoma, renal cell carcinoma, hepatocellular carcinoma or head and neck squamous cell carcinoma were enrolled in the trial. CD4+ and CD8+ T cells were sorted separately from peripheral blood before TCR sequencing. Genomic DNA was isolated from the sorted cells so that the TCRbeta CDR3 region could be sequenced. TCRbeta CDR3 regions were sequenced using the immunoSEQ Assay. The table comes from immuneACCESS by way of TCRdb, which keeps in-frame sequences with V and J called. Part of the clones is missing from these tables; in studies checked, under half for an unresolved V gene and the rest for unknown reasons. Across this sample there are over 20,000 clones, with 85% seen only once. 26% of the sample goes to the ten largest clones.

The chain links TRBV11-2 with TRBJ2-1, with 8 middle bases fitting TRBD2. The source was CD4+ or CD8+ T cells sorted from blood, collected in a trial of the OX40 agonist ivuxolimab. This sequence was found in an adult with an advanced solid tumor such as melanoma, head and neck, liver or kidney cancer. CDR3 reads: CASSFRLAGVNEQFF. The sequenced DNA is TGTGCCAGCAGCTTTAGGCTAGCGGGCGTCAATGAGCAGTTCTTC.